One sample yielded the 13 T cell receptor beta chains listed below, sequenced in a study of OX40 agonist ivuxolimab in advanced cancers. Using immunoSEQ multiplex PCR, the repertoire was profiled, and TCRdb retains in-frame clones only, with some absent. This table has about 55,000 clones, around nine tenths appearing once. The sequences come from CD4+ or CD8+ T cells sorted from blood, collected in a trial of the OX40 agonist ivuxolimab. These TCRs come from an adult with an advanced solid tumor such as melanoma, head and neck, liver or kidney cancer.

The chain carries TRBV19 and TRBJ1-1; TRBD1 agrees at 10 bases. CDR3 length: 17 residues. The J segment lost 1 base and the V segment lost 3 bases, leaving 8 bases of the junction unmatched. From germline, CDR1 is LNHDA and CDR2 SQIVND (reference sequence). The CDR3 DNA reads as TGTGCCAGTAGTATCCGGGACAGGGGAAGGGGGAACACTGAAGCTTTCTTT. It codes for CASSIRDRGRGNTEAFF.

This chain connects TRBV5-1 to TRBJ2-4; D gene unclear. Between the trimmed V and J ends, which lost 0 bases and 0 bases, there was a span of 7 bases. Germline CDR1 SGHRS, CDR2 YFSETQ. This CDR3 has 15 residues. The CDR3 region has the DNA TGCGCCAGCAGCTTGGAGGCGGTAGCCAAAAACATTCAGTACTTC. Translated, it gives CASSLEAVAKNIQYF. The entire variable domain, with the rest obtained from reference TRBV5-1 and TRBJ2-4, is as follows: KAGVTQTPRYLIKTRGQQVTLSCSPISGHRSVSWYQQTPGQGLQFLFEYFSETQRNKGNFPGRFSGRQFSNSRSEMNVSTLELGDSALYLCASSLEAVAKNIQYFGAGTRLSVL.

This chain connects TRBV4-1 to TRBJ2-5, with TRBD2 matching 9 bases. CDR1 is MGHRA, CDR2 YSYEKL, per germline. The CDR3 consists of 15 residues. J gave up 9 bases and V 0 bases, and 8 bases lay outside the gene matches. The CDR3 region is CASSQEAGGTSAQYF. As DNA, the CDR3 is TGCGCCAGCAGCCAAGAAGCGGGAGGAACTTCGGCCCAGTACTTC.

V and J are TRBV10-2 and TRBJ1-6; D is perhaps TRBD1 (5 bases). Trimming removed 7 bases at V and 9 bases at J, with 13 bases between. Germline CDR1 reads WSHSY; CDR2 reads SAAADI. This CDR3 has 13 residues. CDR3: CASMGQGGSPLHF. CDR3 coding DNA: TGCGCCAGCATGGGTCAGGGCGGTTCACCCCTCCACTTT.

This clone was seen just once. The chain combines TRBV6-1 with TRBJ1-6; possibly TRBD1 for D (5 bases). Germline V CDR1 and CDR2: MNHNS, SASEGT. Trimming pared 8 bases from V and 9 bases from J, leaving 11 bases between. This CDR3 has 12 residues. This chain's CDR3 is CASGIQGSPLHF. CDR3 bases: TGTGCCAGCGGCATTCAGGGTTCACCCCTCCACTTT.

The V gene is TRBV7-9, the J gene TRBJ1-2, with 7 bases matching TRBD1. Germline V lookup: CDR1 SEHNR, CDR2 FQNEAQ (reference sequence). This CDR3 is 14 amino acids long. Unmatched junction bases numbered 6, after V lost 0 bases and J lost 8 bases. CDR3 residues: CASSLAGDSWGYTF. The CDR3 nucleotides are TGTGCCAGCAGCTTAGCCGGGGACAGTTGGGGCTACACCTTC.

CDR3 loop: CASSPKGLAGEPNTGELFF. The CDR3 DNA follows: TGTGCCAGCTCACCGAAGGGACTAGCGGGGGAACCGAACACCGGGGAGCTGTTTTTT. The rearrangement uses TRBV18 and TRBJ2-2; the match to TRBD2 covers 14 bases. The CDR3 contains 19 residues. CDR1 is KGHSH and CDR2 is LQKENI in the germline V gene. The junction had 6 bases not matched to a gene; V was cut back by 3 bases and J by 0 bases.

This clone showed up just a few times. This rearrangement joins TRBV10-3 to TRBJ1-2; TRBD1 is a possible D gene (6 bases). Germline CDR1 is ENHRY and CDR2 is SYGVKD. Trimming left V 7 bases short and J 7 bases short, with 19 bases between. The CDR3 is 14 residues long. In DNA, the CDR3 is TGTGCCATCAAGGCAGTCGCAGGGGAGAGTGGCTACACCTTC. It specifies CAIKAVAGESGYTF.

V is TRBV28 and J is TRBJ2-7, with TRBD1 identical over 7 bases. After removal of 7 bases from V and 0 bases from J, the junction contained 18 bases not matched to a gene. The CDR3 extends over 18 amino acids. Germline CDR1 is MDHEN and CDR2 is SYDVKM. CDR3 sequence reads: CASTPRGMVDRASYEQYF. The CDR3 coding sequence is TGTGCCAGCACGCCCAGGGGGATGGTCGACAGGGCCTCCTACGAGCAGTACTTC.

The rearrangement joins TRBV5-4 to TRBJ2-5, with unresolved D. The germline gives CDR1 SGHNT, CDR2 YYREEE (reference sequence). V dropped 5 bases and J dropped 5 bases, with 13 bases sitting between them. CDR3 size: 13 residues. CDR3 in amino acids: CASRHWEGETQYF. The CDR3 nucleotides read TGTGCCAGCAGGCACTGGGAAGGGGAGACCCAGTACTTC.

Written as DNA, the CDR3 is TGCGCCAGCAGCCAAGAAAACAGTTTCGCGAACACCGGGGAGCTGTTTTTT. This codes for CASSQENSFANTGELFF. The chain joins TRBV4-1 to TRBJ2-2; D unclear. The ends were cut back, 0 bases at V and 0 bases at J, with 11 bases in the middle. CDR3 length equals 17 residues. Germline V lookup: CDR1 MGHRA, CDR2 YSYEKL.

The chain is built from TRBV6-5 and TRBJ1-6; 7 positions agree with TRBD1. The CDR3 totals 15 residues. Germline CDR1 reads MNHEY; CDR2 reads SVGAGI. V was pared by 2 bases and J by 6 bases, with 4 bases of the junction left unmatched. CDR3 sequence reads: CASSYKGGGNSPLHF. For the CDR3, the DNA is TGTGCCAGCAGTTACAAAGGGGGCGGTAATTCACCCCTCCACTTT.

The chain has TRBV4-2 and TRBJ1-4, with 10 nucleotides matching TRBD1. V was pared by 5 bases and J by 8 bases, with 8 bases of the junction left unmatched. This CDR3 region has 15 residues. Germline V gene lookup returns CDR1 LGHNA and CDR2 YNFKEQ. The CDR3 coding sequence is TGTGCCAGCAGCGGCAGTTGGGACAGGGGAGAAAAACTGTTTTTT. Translating gives CASSGSWDRGEKLFF.